The rows below give T cell receptor beta chains drawn from one sample of a study of monozygotic twins with inflammatory bowel disease. TCRdb re-called the 5' RACE reads; one entry per CDR3 protein, DNA not given. The sample's table shows some 300,000 distinct CDR3 sequences. Sequencing was carried out using blood. The receptors here all came from a human donor with ulcerative colitis or Crohn's disease, or a healthy co-twin of an affected twin (not recorded which). Each CDR3 is given with its conserved first and last residue.

V gene	J gene	CDR3 protein
TRBV19	TRBJ2-7	CASSTSRDTREQYF
TRBV10-1	TRBJ1-1	CASSETFSNTEAFF
TRBV9	TRBJ2-1	CASSVKTSGPYNEQFF
TRBV24-1	TRBJ2-5	CATSDPGQIQETQYF
TRBV7-2	TRBJ1-6	CASSLSLPLHF
TRBV12-3/TRBV12-4	TRBJ1-2	CASRETGERGYTF
TRBV9	TRBJ2-5	CASSASRGNKETQYF
TRBV6-2/TRBV6-3	TRBJ2-1	CASSYGGGKDEQFF
TRBV5-6	TRBJ2-5	CASSLRQARVQETQYF
TRBV4-2	TRBJ1-3	CASSEGPYSGNTIYF
TRBV30	TRBJ1-4	CAWSVREKLFF
TRBV20-1	TRBJ2-7	CSVARTGTSYEQYF
TRBV11-2	TRBJ1-2	CASSPDSPYGYTF
TRBV6-2/TRBV6-3	TRBJ1-2	CASRHGAGTIFYGYTF
TRBV28	TRBJ2-7	CASDRGSEQYF
TRBV5-1	TRBJ2-3	CASSLDRGHRDTQYF
TRBV7-3	TRBJ2-1	CASSLSFGNEQFF
TRBV3-1	TRBJ2-1	CASSRLAGNNEQFF
TRBV5-6	TRBJ2-3	CASSLIVGLDTQYF
TRBV28	TRBJ2-7	CASTEAGGRYEQYF
TRBV20-1	TRBJ2-7	CSTAGGFGYEQYF
TRBV4-3	TRBJ2-2	CASSQDEGIAGELFF
TRBV4-3	TRBJ1-1	CASSQDDDVNTEAFF
TRBV7-2	TRBJ2-7	CASSPTSFRYEQYF
TRBV10-3	TRBJ2-7	CAIRAGQGASYEQYF
TRBV7-9	TRBJ2-3	CASSATGGPPDTQYF
TRBV7-9	TRBJ1-1	CASSSYRDRGPFF
TRBV18	TRBJ1-1	CASSSGQGATEAFF
TRBV29-1	TRBJ2-7	CSVEDRKGLPYEQYF
TRBV6-5	TRBJ2-5	CASSSPLGVAGVQETQYF
TRBV4-3	TRBJ2-3	CASSQDHRASFGTDTQYF
TRBV6-2/TRBV6-3	TRBJ1-5	CASIEAGISNQPQHF
TRBV20-1	TRBJ1-5	CSARVRTDSNQPQHF
TRBV27	TRBJ1-2	CASSQGLGFGGYTF
TRBV7-2	TRBJ1-5	CASSQGTGANQPQHF
TRBV6-5	TRBJ2-7	CASSYGQLSLEQYF
TRBV6-2/TRBV6-3	TRBJ1-4	CASKNSVYEKLFF
TRBV12-3/TRBV12-4	TRBJ1-1	CASSTTVWGSLAFF
TRBV5-1	TRBJ2-2	CASRRRVNTGELFF
TRBV14	TRBJ1-4	CASSQTGGGKKLFF
TRBV6-2/TRBV6-3	TRBJ2-1	CASSFIRTQLAGGSYNEQFF
TRBV20-1	TRBJ2-7	CSAGGGGASGSSYEQYF
TRBV20-1	TRBJ2-2	CSARDWGEVRTGELFF
TRBV10-3	TRBJ1-1	CAISERAEQNTEAFF
TRBV20-1	TRBJ1-4	CSAREGIRYEKLFF
TRBV7-2	TRBJ1-1	CASSLGQANTEAFF
TRBV28	TRBJ1-5	CASSSGGRQPQHF
TRBV30	TRBJ1-2	CAWSDWQTNYGYTF
TRBV7-8	TRBJ1-1	CASTPVRWHTEAFF
TRBV9	TRBJ2-1	CASSPDRSLSSYNEQFF
TRBV29-1	TRBJ2-7	CSVVRDRGIYEQYF
TRBV12-3/TRBV12-4	TRBJ1-5	CASSERGYGPQHF